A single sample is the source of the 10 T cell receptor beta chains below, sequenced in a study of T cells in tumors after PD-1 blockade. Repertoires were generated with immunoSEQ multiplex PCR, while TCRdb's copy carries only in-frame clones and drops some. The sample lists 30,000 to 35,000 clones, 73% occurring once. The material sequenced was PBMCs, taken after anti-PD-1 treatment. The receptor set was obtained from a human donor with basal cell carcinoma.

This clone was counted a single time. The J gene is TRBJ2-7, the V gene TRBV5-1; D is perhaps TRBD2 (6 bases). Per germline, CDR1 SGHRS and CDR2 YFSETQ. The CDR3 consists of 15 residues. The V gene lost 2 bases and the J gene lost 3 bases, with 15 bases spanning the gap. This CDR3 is CASSFSAGNLYEQYF. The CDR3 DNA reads TGCGCCAGCAGCTTCTCAGCGGGCAATCTCTACGAGCAGTACTTC.

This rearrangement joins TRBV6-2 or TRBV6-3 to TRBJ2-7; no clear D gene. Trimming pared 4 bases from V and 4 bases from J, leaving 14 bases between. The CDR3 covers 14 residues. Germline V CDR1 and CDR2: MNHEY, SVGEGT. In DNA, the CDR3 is TGTGCCAGCAGTTTATTTGGGTTTTCTTACGAGCAGTACTTC. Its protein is CASSLFGFSYEQYF.

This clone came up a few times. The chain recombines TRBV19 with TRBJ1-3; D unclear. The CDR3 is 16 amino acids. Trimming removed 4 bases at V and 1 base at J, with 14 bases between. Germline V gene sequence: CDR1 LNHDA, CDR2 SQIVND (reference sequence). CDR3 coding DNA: TGTGCCAGTAGTAAACGGGCAGATGAATCTGGAAACACCATATATTTT. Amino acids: CASSKRADESGNTIYF.

CDR3 in amino acids: CASSHSAWTSGPDTQYF. CDR3 nucleotides: TGTGCCAGCAGCCACTCCGCCTGGACTAGCGGCCCAGATACGCAGTATTTT. The V call is TRBV14, the J call TRBJ2-3; 10 bases fit TRBD2. The CDR3 is made up of 17 amino acids. The J segment lost 4 bases and the V segment lost 3 bases, leaving 10 bases of the junction unmatched. CDR1 and CDR2 from the germline V gene are SGHDN and FVKESK.

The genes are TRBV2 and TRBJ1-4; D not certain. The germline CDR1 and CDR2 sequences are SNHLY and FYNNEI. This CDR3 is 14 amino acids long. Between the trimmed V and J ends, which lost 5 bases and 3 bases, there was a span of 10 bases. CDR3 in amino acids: CASSLNRANEKLFF. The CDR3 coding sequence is TGTGCCAGCAGTCTCAATCGGGCTAATGAAAAACTGTTTTTT. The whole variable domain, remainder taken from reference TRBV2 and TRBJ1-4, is EPEVTQTPSHQVTQMGQEVILRCVPISNHLYFYWYRQILGQKVEFLVSFYNNEISEKSEIFDDQFSVERPDGSNFTLKIRSTKLEDSAMYFCASSLNRANEKLFFGSGTQLSVL.

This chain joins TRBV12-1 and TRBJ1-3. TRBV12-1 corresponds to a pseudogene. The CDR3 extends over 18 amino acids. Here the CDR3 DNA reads TGTGCCAGCAGCGACCGAGGACGCCCCCCGAGGGAAGGAAACACCATATATTTT. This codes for CASSDRGRPPREGNTIYF.

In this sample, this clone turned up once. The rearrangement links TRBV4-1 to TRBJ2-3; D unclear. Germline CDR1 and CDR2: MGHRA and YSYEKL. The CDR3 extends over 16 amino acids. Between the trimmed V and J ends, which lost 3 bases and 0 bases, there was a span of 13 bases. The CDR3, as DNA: TGCGCCAGCAGCCAGAATACAAGGAAAAGCACAGATACGCAGTATTTT. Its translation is CASSQNTRKSTDTQYF.

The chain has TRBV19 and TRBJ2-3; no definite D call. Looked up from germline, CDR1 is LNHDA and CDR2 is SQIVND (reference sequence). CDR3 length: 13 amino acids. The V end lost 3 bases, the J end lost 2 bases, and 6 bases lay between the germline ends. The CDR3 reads CASSIRHTDTQYF. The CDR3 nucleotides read TGTGCCAGTAGTATTAGGCACACAGATACGCAGTATTTT.

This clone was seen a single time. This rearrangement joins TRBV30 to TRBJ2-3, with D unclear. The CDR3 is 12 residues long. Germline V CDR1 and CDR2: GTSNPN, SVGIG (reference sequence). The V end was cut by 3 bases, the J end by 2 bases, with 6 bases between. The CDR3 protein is CAWRRDTDTQYF. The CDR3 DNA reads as TGTGCCTGGAGACGCGACACAGATACGCAGTATTTT.

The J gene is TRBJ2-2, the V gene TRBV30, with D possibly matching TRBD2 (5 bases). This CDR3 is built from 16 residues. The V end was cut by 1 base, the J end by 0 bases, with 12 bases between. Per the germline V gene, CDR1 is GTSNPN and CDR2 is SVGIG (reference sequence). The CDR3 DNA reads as TGTGCCTGGAGTGGGGGAACGGGAACGAACACCGGGGAGCTGTTTTTT. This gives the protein CAWSGGTGTNTGELFF. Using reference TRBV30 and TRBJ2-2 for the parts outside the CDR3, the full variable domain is SQTIHQWPATLVQPVGSPLSLECTVEGTSNPNLYWYRQAAGRGLQLLFYSVGIGQISSEVPQNLSASRPQDRQFILSSKKLLLSDSGFYLCAWSGGTGTNTGELFFGEGSRLTVL.